What follows are 27 T cell receptor beta chains derived from one specimen sequenced in a study of cytomegalovirus exposure and HLA in healthy donors. A multiplex PCR was run with 60 Vbeta primers and 13 Jbeta primers. Measured with immunoSEQ multiplex PCR; TCRdb has only the in-frame clones, and not every one. The sample has about 130,000 clones, about three quarters seen once. The specimen was PBMCs. The source of these receptors is a woman in her twenties or thirties in good health and CMV-seronegative.

This chain uses TRBV6-1 with TRBJ1-5, with 8 bases identical to TRBD1. The CDR3 consists of 15 residues. Germline CDR1 is MNHNS and CDR2 is SASEGT. Trimming took 5 bases from V and 6 from J; bases not matched to a gene: 9. The CDR3 sequence: CASSSYRGLGQPQHF. In DNA, the CDR3 is TGTGCCAGCAGTTCATACAGGGGGTTAGGTCAGCCCCAGCATTTT.

This chain joins TRBV27 and TRBJ2-2; 7 nucleotides align to TRBD1. The germline gives CDR1 MNHEY, CDR2 SMNVEV (reference sequence). The CDR3 length is 14 residues. The V segment lost 5 bases and the J segment 7 bases; nucleotides outside the gene matches: 7. Here the CDR3 reads CASSRGQAGGELFF. As DNA, the CDR3 is TGTGCCAGCAGTAGGGGGCAGGCGGGCGGGGAGCTGTTTTTT.

The V gene is TRBV4-1, the J gene TRBJ2-7; possibly TRBD1 for D (6 bases). V dropped 1 base and J dropped 7 bases, with 14 bases sitting between them. This CDR3 has 14 amino acids. Germline CDR1 is MGHRA and CDR2 is YSYEKL. The CDR3 region is CASSQALGAREQYF. Here the CDR3 DNA reads TGCGCCAGCAGCCAAGCCCTGGGGGCAAGGGAGCAGTACTTC.

The rearrangement joins TRBV15 to TRBJ2-5, with D perhaps matching TRBD1 (6 bases). Germline V gene lookup returns CDR1 LNHNV and CDR2 YYDKDF (reference sequence). Trimming left V 5 bases short and J 2 bases short, with 18 bases between. The CDR3 spans 16 residues. The CDR3 here is CATSVTGLLSQETQYF. CDR3 sequence (DNA): TGTGCCACCAGCGTTACAGGGTTATTGTCGCAAGAGACCCAGTACTTC.

This clone appeared a few times. The V call is TRBV4-3, the J call TRBJ1-3; D unresolved. The CDR3 has 15 amino acids. The V end lost 3 bases, the J end lost 1 base, and 10 bases lay between the germline ends. Germline CDR1 LGHNA, CDR2 YSLEER. CDR3 region: CASSQGVESGNTIYF. The CDR3 coding sequence is TGCGCCAGCAGCCAGGGAGTCGAGTCTGGAAACACCATATATTTT.

The rearrangement joins TRBV10-3 to TRBJ2-1, with 11 positions matching TRBD2. The CDR3 has 16 amino acids. Trimming removed 6 bases from V and 2 bases from J; junction bases left unmatched: 6. Per germline, CDR1 ENHRY and CDR2 SYGVKD. The CDR3: CAISLTSGTTYNEQFF. DNA for the CDR3: TGTGCCATCAGCTTGACTAGCGGGACAACCTACAATGAGCAGTTCTTC.

The chain recombines TRBV7-6 with TRBJ1-1; 11 bases fit TRBD1. The CDR3 is made up of 17 amino acids. V lost 5 bases to trimming and J lost 0 bases; unmatched junction nucleotides: 8. Germline V gives CDR1 SGHVS, CDR2 FNYEAQ. CDR3 protein: CASSLGQGDNMNTEAFF. CDR3 DNA: TGTGCCAGCAGCCTGGGACAGGGGGATAATATGAACACTGAAGCTTTCTTT.

This clone was seen a handful of times. The rearrangement links TRBV5-4 to TRBJ1-2, with 7 bases matching TRBD1. The CDR3 is 17 amino acids. Germline V gene data show CDR1 as SGHNT and CDR2 as YYREEE (reference sequence). V gave up 0 bases and J gave up 8 bases; unmatched junction bases: 16. In DNA, the CDR3 is TGTGCCAGCAGCTTGGATAGGGGGCTTAATAGGTTGGGAGGCTACACCTTC. Translating it yields CASSLDRGLNRLGGYTF.

The J gene is TRBJ1-5, the V gene TRBV27; possible D gene TRBD1, 6 bases. The ends were cut back, 5 bases at V and 1 base at J, with 12 bases in the middle. The germline V gene has CDR1 MNHEY and CDR2 SMNVEV (reference sequence). CDR3 size: 15 residues. The DNA of the CDR3 is TGTGCCAGCAGTCCCGGAAGGGGGAGCAATCAGCCCCAGCATTTT. This encodes CASSPGRGSNQPQHF.

The chain combines TRBV7-2 with TRBJ1-2, with D perhaps matching TRBD1 (6 bases). V lost 1 base and J 7 bases, leaving 10 bases between the germline ends. Germline CDR1 is SGHTA and CDR2 is FQGNSA. The CDR3 loop spans 13 amino acids. CDR3 loop: CASSLVMDSGYTF. DNA for the CDR3: TGTGCCAGCAGCTTAGTCATGGACAGTGGCTACACCTTC.

This chain uses TRBV2 with TRBJ1-2; D gene uncertain. The CDR3 has 13 amino acids. The germline V gene has CDR1 SNHLY and CDR2 FYNNEI. The V and J ends lost 1 base and 4 bases respectively, with 7 bases between them. The CDR3 DNA is TGTGCCAGCAGTGAAGAACTACTCTATGGCTACACCTTC. This codes for CASSEELLYGYTF.

The rearrangement links TRBV6-5 to TRBJ2-2, with 8 positions matching TRBD2. This CDR3 has 14 amino acids. Trimming took 8 bases from V and 4 from J; bases not matched to a gene: 6. CDR1 MNHEY and CDR2 SVGAGI come from the germline V gene. The DNA of the CDR3 is TGTGCCAGCGAAACGGGGGGGCCCACCGGGGAGCTGTTTTTT. It yields the protein CASETGGPTGELFF.

The V call is TRBV2, the J call TRBJ1-2; the D is unclear. V lost 6 bases and J 5 bases, leaving 16 bases between the germline ends. Germline CDR1 and CDR2: SNHLY and FYNNEI. This CDR3 has 14 residues. The DNA of the CDR3 is TGTGCCAGCAGCGCCGGTCGCCGGGTGTATGGCTACACCTTC. This codes for CASSAGRRVYGYTF.

The rearrangement joins TRBV2 to TRBJ2-2; 8 bases are shared with TRBD2. The CDR3 extends over 14 amino acids. V lost 6 bases and J lost 7; bases outside the gene matches: 7. The germline V gene encodes CDR1 SNHLY and CDR2 FYNNEI. CDR3 DNA: TGTGCCAGCAGAGGCAGCGGGAGTGTCGGGGAGCTGTTTTTT. This encodes CASRGSGSVGELFF.

The gene calls are TRBV2 and TRBJ1-2, with unresolved D. The CDR3 contains 13 residues. V lost 8 bases to trimming and J lost 5 bases, with 15 bases between them. Germline CDR1 reads SNHLY; CDR2 reads FYNNEI. CDR3 nucleotides: TGTGCCAGCTCACTCGGGGAGTTATATGGCTACACCTTC. Residues: CASSLGELYGYTF.

The rearrangement joins TRBV15 to TRBJ2-6, with a possible D match to TRBD1 (6 bases). The CDR3 spans 19 residues. Germline CDR1 reads LNHNV; CDR2 reads YYDKDF (reference sequence). V dropped 5 bases and J dropped 0 bases, with 20 bases sitting between them. Here the CDR3 reads CATSFAIGGASSGANVLTF. The CDR3 nucleotides are TGTGCCACCAGCTTTGCGATTGGGGGCGCCAGCTCTGGGGCCAACGTCCTGACTTTC. The full variable domain, its missing parts supplied by reference TRBV15 and TRBJ2-6, is DAMVIQNPRYQVTQFGKPVTLSCSQTLNHNVMYWYQQKSSQAPKLLFHYYDKDFNNEADTPDNFQSRRPNTSFCFLDIRSPGLGDTAMYLCATSFAIGGASSGANVLTFGAGSRLTVL.

The rearrangement links TRBV5-6 to TRBJ2-4, with 10 positions matching TRBD1. The CDR3 totals 14 residues. V lost 3 bases and J lost 8; bases outside the gene matches: 5. Germline lookup yields CDR1 SGHDT and CDR2 YYEEEE. For the CDR3, the DNA is TGTGCCAGCAGCTCTTTGACAGGGGGCGACATTCAGTACTTC. The encoded protein is CASSSLTGGDIQYF.

The chain has TRBV19 and TRBJ1-2, with 7 bases lining up with TRBD1. The CDR3 has 15 amino acids. Germline V gives CDR1 LNHDA, CDR2 SQIVND (reference sequence). Trimming took 4 bases from V and 2 from J; bases not matched to a gene: 7. The CDR3 DNA reads as TGTGCCAGTAGTACTCCCGGGACAGCCAACTATGGCTACACCTTC. This encodes CASSTPGTANYGYTF. The variable domain in full, completed from reference TRBV19 and TRBJ1-2, reads DGGITQSPKYLFRKEGQNVTLSCEQNLNHDAMYWYRQDPGQGLRLIYYSQIVNDFQKGDIAEGYSVSREKKESFPLTVTSAQKNPTAFYLCASSTPGTANYGYTFGSGTRLTVV.

This rearrangement joins TRBV7-2 to TRBJ2-1; 13 nucleotides line up with TRBD2. CDR3 size: 16 residues. CDR1 and CDR2 (germline): SGHTA, FQGNSA. V lost 2 bases to trimming and J lost 8 bases; unmatched junction nucleotides: 6. The CDR3 coding sequence is TGTGCCAGCAGCTTACCCGGACTAGCGGGAGCGGATGAGCAGTTCTTC. It is translated as CASSLPGLAGADEQFF.

V gene TRBV19 combines with J gene TRBJ1-2; D might be TRBD1 (5 bases). The CDR3 totals 16 residues. In germline, CDR1 is LNHDA, CDR2 SQIVND (reference sequence). Trimming removed 4 bases from V and 7 bases from J, with 22 bases in between. The CDR3 DNA reads TGTGCCAGTAGTACGAGCGTGGGCAGGGTCGTAGGTGGCTACACCTTC. This translates into CASSTSVGRVVGGYTF. Supplemented by reference TRBV19 and TRBJ1-2, the full variable domain reads DGGITQSPKYLFRKEGQNVTLSCEQNLNHDAMYWYRQDPGQGLRLIYYSQIVNDFQKGDIAEGYSVSREKKESFPLTVTSAQKNPTAFYLCASSTSVGRVVGGYTFGSGTRLTVV.

This chain links TRBV30 with TRBJ2-3, with D hard to call. The CDR3 is 12 amino acids. The V gene lost 4 bases and the J gene lost 1 base, with 6 bases spanning the gap. The germline V gene has CDR1 GTSNPN and CDR2 SVGIG (reference sequence). The CDR3 DNA follows: TGTGCCTGGACAAGAGGCACAGATACGCAGTATTTT. The encoded protein is CAWTRGTDTQYF.

This chain connects TRBV4-1 to TRBJ1-4; D may be TRBD1 (5 bases). This CDR3 is built from 15 residues. Per the germline V gene, CDR1 is MGHRA and CDR2 is YSYEKL. Trimming pared 2 bases from V and 8 bases from J, leaving 15 bases between. The CDR3, as DNA: TGCGCCAGCAGCCAACCAGGGAAAGGAGAAGAAAAACTGTTTTTT. Encoded protein: CASSQPGKGEEKLFF.

The rearrangement links TRBV2 to TRBJ2-5; D is unclear. Looked up from germline, CDR1 is SNHLY and CDR2 is FYNNEI. V was shortened by 7 bases and J by 1 base, with 10 bases between the two germline ends. The CDR3 consists of 13 residues. CDR3 coding DNA: TGTGCCAGCAAGAGGCAAACCCAAGAGACCCAGTACTTC. As protein: CASKRQTQETQYF.

The chain combines TRBV7-9 with TRBJ1-2; 8 nucleotides line up with TRBD1. V trimming: 0 bases; J trimming: 8 bases; junction bases outside the gene matches: 5. CDR1 and CDR2 from the germline V gene are SEHNR and FQNEAQ (reference sequence). The CDR3 has 14 residues. As DNA, the CDR3 is TGTGCCAGCAGCTTAGCGTCCAGGGGGCACGGCTACACCTTC. Amino acid sequence: CASSLASRGHGYTF.

The sample holds a few counts of this clone. Germline and junction disagree at one end, which may indicate a read error. The chain is built from TRBV7-9 and TRBJ2-6; 11 nucleotides line up with TRBD1. This CDR3 is 17 amino acids long. The germline CDR1 and CDR2 sequences are SEHNR and FQNEAQ (reference sequence). CDR3 sequence (DNA): TGTTCCAGCAGAGCCGGGACAGGGGGCTCTGGGGCCAACGTCCTGACTTTC. Amino acids: CSSRAGTGGSGANVLTF.

The chain uses TRBV29-1 and TRBJ2-2; a weak D match, TRBD2 (6 bases). Germline-derived CDR1 and CDR2 are SQVTM and ANQGSEA. The CDR3 length is 13 residues. V lost 3 bases to trimming and J lost 5 bases, with 10 bases between them. The CDR3 reads CSVDHAGTGELFF. CDR3 in DNA: TGCAGCGTTGACCACGCGGGGACCGGGGAGCTGTTTTTT.

V and J are TRBV7-8 and TRBJ2-3; D gene ambiguous. The V gene lost 5 bases and the J gene lost 1 base, with 7 bases spanning the gap. The germline V gene encodes CDR1 SGHVS and CDR2 FQNEAQ. This CDR3 is 13 amino acids long. CDR3 protein: CASSIYGTDTQYF. In DNA form, the CDR3 reads TGTGCCAGCAGCATCTATGGCACAGATACGCAGTATTTT.